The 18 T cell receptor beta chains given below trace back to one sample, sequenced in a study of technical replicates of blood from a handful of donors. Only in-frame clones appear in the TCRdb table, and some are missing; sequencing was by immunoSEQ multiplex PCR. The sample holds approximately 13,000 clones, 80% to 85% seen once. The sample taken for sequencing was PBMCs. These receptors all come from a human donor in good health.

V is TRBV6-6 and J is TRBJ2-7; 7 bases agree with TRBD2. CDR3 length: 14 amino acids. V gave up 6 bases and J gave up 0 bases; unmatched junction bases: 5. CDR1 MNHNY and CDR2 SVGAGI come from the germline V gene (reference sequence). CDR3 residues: CASRSGGVSYEQYF. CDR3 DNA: TGTGCCAGCAGGAGTGGGGGGGTCTCCTACGAGCAGTACTTC.

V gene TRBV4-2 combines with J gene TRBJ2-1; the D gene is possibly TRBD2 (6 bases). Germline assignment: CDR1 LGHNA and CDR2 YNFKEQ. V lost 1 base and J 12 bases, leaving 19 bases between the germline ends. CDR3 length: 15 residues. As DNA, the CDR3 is TGTGCCAGCAGCCAAGGGGGGACTTCCGGGCGAGGGCAGTTCTTC. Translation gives CASSQGGTSGRGQFF.

The CDR3 nucleotides are TGTGCCAGCAGTTTATCTGGGGGGGTGGGCTGGGGCTACACCTTC. Its translation is CASSLSGGVGWGYTF. The chain combines TRBV28 with TRBJ1-2; tentative D call: TRBD1 (5 bases). Germline CDR1 is MDHEN and CDR2 is SYDVKM. This CDR3 is built from 15 residues. V dropped 1 base and J dropped 8 bases, with 17 bases sitting between them.

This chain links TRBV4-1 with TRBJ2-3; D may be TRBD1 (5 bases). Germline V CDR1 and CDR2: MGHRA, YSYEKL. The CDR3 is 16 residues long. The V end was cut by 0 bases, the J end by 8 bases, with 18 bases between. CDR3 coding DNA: TGCGCCAGCAGCCAAGATATCGGCAGGGAACGAGCTACGCAGTATTTT. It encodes CASSQDIGRERATQYF.

The CDR3 DNA reads as TGTGCCAGCTCACCACCTACCAGGGACTATGGCTACACCTTC. Translation: CASSPPTRDYGYTF. The chain combines TRBV18 with TRBJ1-2; TRBD1 is a possible D gene (5 bases). Trimming took 0 bases from V and 3 from J, leaving 8 bases between them. CDR1 KGHSH and CDR2 LQKENI come from the germline V gene. The CDR3 covers 14 residues.

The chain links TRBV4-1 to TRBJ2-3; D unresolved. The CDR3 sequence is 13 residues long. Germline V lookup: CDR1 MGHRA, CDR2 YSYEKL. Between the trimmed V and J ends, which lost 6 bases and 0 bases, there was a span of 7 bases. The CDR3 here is CASRTDSTDTQYF. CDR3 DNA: TGCGCCAGCAGGACTGACAGCACAGATACGCAGTATTTT.

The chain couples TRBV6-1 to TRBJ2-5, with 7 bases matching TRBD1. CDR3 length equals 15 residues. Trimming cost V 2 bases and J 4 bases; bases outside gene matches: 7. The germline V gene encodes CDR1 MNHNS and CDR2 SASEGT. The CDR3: CASSEQQGYGETQYF. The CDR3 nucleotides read TGTGCCAGCAGTGAACAACAGGGGTATGGAGAGACCCAGTACTTC.

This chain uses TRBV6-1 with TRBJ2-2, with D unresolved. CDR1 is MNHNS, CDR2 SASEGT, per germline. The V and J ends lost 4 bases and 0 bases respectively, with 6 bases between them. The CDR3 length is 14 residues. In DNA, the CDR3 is TGTGCCAGCAGTGGACTCTCGAACACCGGGGAGCTGTTTTTT. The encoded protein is CASSGLSNTGELFF.

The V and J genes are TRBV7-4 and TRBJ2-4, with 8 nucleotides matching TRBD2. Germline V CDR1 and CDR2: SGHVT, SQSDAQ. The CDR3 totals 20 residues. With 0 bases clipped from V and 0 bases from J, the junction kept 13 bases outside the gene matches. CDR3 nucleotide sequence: TGTGCCAGCAGCTTAGCTTTCGGGCGGGAGGAAACCATAGCCAAAAACATTCAGTACTTC. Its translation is CASSLAFGREETIAKNIQYF.

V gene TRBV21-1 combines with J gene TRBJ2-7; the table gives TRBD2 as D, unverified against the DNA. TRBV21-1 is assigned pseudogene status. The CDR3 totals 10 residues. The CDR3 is CASLRMQQYF. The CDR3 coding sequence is TGTGCCAGCCTACGTATGCAGCAGTACTTC.

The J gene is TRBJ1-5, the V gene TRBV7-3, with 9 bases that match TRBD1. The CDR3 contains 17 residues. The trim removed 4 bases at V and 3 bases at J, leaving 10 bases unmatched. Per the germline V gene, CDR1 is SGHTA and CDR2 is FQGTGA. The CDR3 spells CASSSASGTGNNQPQHF. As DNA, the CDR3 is TGTGCCAGCAGCTCGGCCTCCGGGACAGGGAACAATCAGCCCCAGCATTTT.

The DNA of the CDR3 is TGCGCCAGCAGCAGTCAGGGCTCCTACAATGAGCAGTTCTTC. It yields the protein CASSSQGSYNEQFF. The chain has TRBV5-1 and TRBJ2-1, with D tentatively TRBD1 (5 bases). Trimming stripped 4 bases from V and 0 bases from J, with 8 bases between. The CDR3 covers 14 residues. Germline CDR1 reads SGHRS; CDR2 reads YFSETQ.

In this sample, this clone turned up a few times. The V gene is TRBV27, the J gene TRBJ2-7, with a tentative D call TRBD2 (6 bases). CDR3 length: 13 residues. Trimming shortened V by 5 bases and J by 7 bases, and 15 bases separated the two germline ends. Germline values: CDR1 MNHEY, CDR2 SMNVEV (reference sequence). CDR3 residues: CASSPTVAGEQYF. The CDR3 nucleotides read TGTGCCAGCAGTCCGACGGTTGCGGGGGAGCAGTACTTC.

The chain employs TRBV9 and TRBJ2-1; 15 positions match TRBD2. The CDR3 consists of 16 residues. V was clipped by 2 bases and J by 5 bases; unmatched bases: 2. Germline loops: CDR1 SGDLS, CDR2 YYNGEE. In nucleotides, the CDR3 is TGTGCCAGCAGCGTTGGGACTAGCGGGGGGAACAATGAGCAGTTCTTC. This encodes CASSVGTSGGNNEQFF.

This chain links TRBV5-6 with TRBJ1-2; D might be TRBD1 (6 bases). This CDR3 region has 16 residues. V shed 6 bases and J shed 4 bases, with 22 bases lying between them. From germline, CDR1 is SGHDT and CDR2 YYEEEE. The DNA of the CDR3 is TGTGCCAGCACCCCTCTCGGCCAGGGGCTAATCTATGGCTACACCTTC. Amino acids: CASTPLGQGLIYGYTF.

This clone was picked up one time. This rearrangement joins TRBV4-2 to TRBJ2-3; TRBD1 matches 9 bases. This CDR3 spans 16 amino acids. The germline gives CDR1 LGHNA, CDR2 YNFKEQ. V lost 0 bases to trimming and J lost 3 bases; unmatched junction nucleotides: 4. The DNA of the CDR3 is TGTGCCAGCAGCCAAGACTCGGACAGGGGAACAGATACGCAGTATTTT. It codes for CASSQDSDRGTDTQYF.

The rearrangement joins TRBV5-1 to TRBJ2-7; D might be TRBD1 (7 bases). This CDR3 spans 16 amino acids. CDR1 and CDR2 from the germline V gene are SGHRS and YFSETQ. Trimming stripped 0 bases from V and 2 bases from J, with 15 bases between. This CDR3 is CASSLGGTAYTYEQYF. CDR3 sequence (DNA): TGCGCCAGCAGCTTGGGCGGGACAGCTTATACCTACGAGCAGTACTTC.

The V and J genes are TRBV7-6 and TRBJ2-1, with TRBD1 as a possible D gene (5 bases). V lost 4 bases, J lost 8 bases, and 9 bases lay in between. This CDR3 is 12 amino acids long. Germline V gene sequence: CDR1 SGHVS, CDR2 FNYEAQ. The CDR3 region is CASSYIGDEQFF. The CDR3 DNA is TGTGCCAGCAGCTATATAGGGGATGAGCAGTTCTTC.